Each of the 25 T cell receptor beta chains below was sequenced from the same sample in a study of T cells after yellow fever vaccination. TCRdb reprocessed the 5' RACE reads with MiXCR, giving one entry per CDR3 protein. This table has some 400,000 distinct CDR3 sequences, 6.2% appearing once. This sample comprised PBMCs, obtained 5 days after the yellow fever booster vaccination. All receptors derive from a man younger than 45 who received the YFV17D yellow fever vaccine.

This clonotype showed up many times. CDR3 sequence: CASSYLGNEQFF. CDR3 nucleotide sequence: TGTGCCAGCAGTTACCTTGGGAATGAGCAGTTCTTC. V gene TRBV6-2 or TRBV6-3 combines with J gene TRBJ2-1; the D is unclear. CDR1 and CDR2 (germline): MNHEY, SVGEGT. This CDR3 has 12 residues. Trimming took off 2 bases at V and 7 bases at J, with 6 bases between the two ends.

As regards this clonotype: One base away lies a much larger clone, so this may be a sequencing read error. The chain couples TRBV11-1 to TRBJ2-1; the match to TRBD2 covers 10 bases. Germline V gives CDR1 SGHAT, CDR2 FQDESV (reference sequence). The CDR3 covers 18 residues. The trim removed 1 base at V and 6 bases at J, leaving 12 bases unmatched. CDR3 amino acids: CASSLVAASGRGRNEQFF. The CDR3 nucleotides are TGTGCCAGCAGCTTAGTAGCGGCGAGCGGGAGGGGGCGCAATGAGCAGTTCTTC. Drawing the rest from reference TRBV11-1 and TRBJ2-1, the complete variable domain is EAEVAQSPRYKITEKSQAVAFWCDPISGHATLYWYRQILGQGPELLVQFQDESVVDDSQLPKDRFSAERLKGVDSTLKIQPAELGDSAMYLCASSLVAASGRGRNEQFFGPGTRLTVL.

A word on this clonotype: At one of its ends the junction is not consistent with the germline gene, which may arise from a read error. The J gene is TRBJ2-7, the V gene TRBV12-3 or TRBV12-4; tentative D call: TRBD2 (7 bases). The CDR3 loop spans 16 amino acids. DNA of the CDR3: TGTGCCAGCAGTTTGGGAGGGGGGAAAACCTCCCACGAGCAGTACTTC. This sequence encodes CASSLGGGKTSHEQYF.

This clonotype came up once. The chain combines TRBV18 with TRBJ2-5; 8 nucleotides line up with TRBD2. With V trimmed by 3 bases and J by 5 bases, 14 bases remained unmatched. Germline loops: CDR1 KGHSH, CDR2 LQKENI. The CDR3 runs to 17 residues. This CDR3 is CASSPTPGVAGFETQYF. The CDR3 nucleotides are TGTGCCAGCTCACCTACCCCCGGGGTAGCGGGATTTGAGACCCAGTACTTC.

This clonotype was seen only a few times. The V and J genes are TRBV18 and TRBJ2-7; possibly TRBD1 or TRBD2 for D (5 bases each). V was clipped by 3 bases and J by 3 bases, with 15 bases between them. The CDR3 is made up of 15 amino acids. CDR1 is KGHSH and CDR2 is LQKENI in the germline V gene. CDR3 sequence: CASSPGYEGRYEQYF. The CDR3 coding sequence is TGTGCCAGCTCACCTGGGTATGAGGGGCGCTACGAGCAGTACTTC.

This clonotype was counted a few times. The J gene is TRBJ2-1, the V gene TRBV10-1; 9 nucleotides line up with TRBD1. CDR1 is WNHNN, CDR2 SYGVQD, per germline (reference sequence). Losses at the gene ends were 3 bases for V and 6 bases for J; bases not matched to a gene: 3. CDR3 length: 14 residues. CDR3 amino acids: CASSEGQGFNEQFF. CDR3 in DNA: TGCGCCAGCAGTGAAGGACAGGGGTTCAATGAGCAGTTCTTC.

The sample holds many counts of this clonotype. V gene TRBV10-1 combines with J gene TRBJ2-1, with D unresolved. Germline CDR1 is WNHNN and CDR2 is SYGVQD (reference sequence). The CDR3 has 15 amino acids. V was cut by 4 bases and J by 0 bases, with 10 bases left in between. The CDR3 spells CASSGIGISYNEQFF. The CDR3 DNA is TGCGCCAGCAGTGGCATCGGTATCTCCTACAATGAGCAGTTCTTC.

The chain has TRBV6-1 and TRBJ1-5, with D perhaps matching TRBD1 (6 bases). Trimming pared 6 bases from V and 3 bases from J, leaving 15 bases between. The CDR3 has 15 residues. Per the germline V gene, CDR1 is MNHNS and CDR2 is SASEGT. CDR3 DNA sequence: TGTGCCAGCAGGGTGGACAGATCCCCCAATCAGCCCCAGCATTTT. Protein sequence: CASRVDRSPNQPQHF.

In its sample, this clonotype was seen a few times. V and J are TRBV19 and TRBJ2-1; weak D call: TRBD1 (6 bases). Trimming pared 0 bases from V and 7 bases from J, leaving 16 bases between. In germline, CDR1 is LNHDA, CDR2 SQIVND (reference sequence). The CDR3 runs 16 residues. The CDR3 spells CASSIDGGLLVNEQFF. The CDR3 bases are TGTGCCAGTAGTATAGATGGGGGCTTGCTCGTAAATGAGCAGTTCTTC.

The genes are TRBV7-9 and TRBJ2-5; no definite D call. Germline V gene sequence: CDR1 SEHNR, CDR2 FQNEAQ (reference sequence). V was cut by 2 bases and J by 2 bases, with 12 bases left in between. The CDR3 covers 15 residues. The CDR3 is CASSLSRTEQETQYF. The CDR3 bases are TGTGCCAGCAGCTTATCGAGAACAGAGCAAGAGACCCAGTACTTC. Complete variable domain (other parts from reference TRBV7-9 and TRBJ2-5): DTGVSQNPRHKITKRGQNVTFRCDPISEHNRLYWYRQTLGQGPEFLTYFQNEAQLEKSRLLSDRFSAERPKGSFSTLEIQRTEQGDSAMYLCASSLSRTEQETQYFGPGTRLLVL.

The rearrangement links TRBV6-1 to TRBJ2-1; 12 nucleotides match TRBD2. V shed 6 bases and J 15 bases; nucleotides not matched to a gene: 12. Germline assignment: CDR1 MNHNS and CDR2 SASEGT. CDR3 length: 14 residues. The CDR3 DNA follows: TGTGCCAGCAGGAGGACTAGCGGGGTGCCCCTTTGGTTCTTC. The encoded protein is CASRRTSGVPLWFF.

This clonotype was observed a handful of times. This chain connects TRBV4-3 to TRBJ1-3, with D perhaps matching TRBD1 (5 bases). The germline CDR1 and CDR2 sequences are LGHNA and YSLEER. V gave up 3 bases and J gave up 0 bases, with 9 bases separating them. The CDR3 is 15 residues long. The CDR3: CASSQGGFSGNTIYF. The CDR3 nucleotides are TGCGCCAGCAGCCAGGGGGGTTTCTCTGGAAACACCATATATTTT.

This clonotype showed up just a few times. The CDR3 coding sequence is TGTGCCAGCAGTTTCGGGACTAGCGAATCCACAGATACGCAGTATTTT. Its translation: CASSFGTSESTDTQYF. The chain joins TRBV12-3 or TRBV12-4 to TRBJ2-3; 10 positions match TRBD2. This CDR3 region has 16 residues. J was trimmed by 2 bases and V by 3 bases; bases with no gene match: 5.

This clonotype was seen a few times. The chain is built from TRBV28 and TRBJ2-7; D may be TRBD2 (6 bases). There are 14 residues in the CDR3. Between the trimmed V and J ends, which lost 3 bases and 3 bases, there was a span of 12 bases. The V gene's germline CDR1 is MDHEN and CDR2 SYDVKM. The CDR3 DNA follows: TGTGCCAGCAGTTTGACCGGGGGTATCTACGAGCAGTACTTC. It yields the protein CASSLTGGIYEQYF.

CDR3 loop: CSLVRTYTDTQYF. The CDR3 DNA is TGCAGCCTCGTGAGGACTTACACAGATACGCAGTATTTT. V is TRBV29-1 and J is TRBJ2-3; a possible D gene is TRBD2 (5 bases). The CDR3 has 13 residues. V dropped 8 bases and J dropped 2 bases, with 14 bases sitting between them. CDR1 is SQVTM and CDR2 is ANQGSEA in the germline V gene.

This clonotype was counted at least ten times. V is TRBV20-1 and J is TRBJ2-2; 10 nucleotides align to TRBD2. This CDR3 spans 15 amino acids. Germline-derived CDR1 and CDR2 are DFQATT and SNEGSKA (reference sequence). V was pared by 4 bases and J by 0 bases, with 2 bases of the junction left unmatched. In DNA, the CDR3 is TGCAGTGCTAACGGACTAGCGGCGAACACCGGGGAGCTGTTTTTT. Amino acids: CSANGLAANTGELFF.

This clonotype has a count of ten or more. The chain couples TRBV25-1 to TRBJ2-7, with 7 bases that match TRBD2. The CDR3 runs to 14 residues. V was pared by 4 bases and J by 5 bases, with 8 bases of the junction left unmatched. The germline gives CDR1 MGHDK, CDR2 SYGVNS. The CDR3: CASSVREEFHEQYF. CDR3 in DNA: TGTGCCAGCAGTGTTCGGGAGGAATTCCACGAGCAGTACTTC.

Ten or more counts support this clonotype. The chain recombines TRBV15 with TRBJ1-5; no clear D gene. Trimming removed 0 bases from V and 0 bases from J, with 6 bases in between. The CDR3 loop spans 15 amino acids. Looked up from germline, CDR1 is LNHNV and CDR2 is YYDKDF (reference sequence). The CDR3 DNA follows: TGTGCCACCAGCAGAGATGGTTATAGCAATCAGCCCCAGCATTTT. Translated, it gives CATSRDGYSNQPQHF.

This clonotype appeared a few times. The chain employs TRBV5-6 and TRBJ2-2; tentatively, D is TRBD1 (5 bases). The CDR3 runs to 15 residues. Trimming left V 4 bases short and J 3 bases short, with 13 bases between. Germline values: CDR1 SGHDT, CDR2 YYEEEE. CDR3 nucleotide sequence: TGTGCCAGCAGCCTACTTGACAGATACACCGGGGAGCTGTTTTTT. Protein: CASSLLDRYTGELFF.

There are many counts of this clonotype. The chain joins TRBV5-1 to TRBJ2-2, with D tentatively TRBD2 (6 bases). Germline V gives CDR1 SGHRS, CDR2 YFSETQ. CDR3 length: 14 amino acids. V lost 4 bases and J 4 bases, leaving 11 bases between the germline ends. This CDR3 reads CASSPYSGTGELFF. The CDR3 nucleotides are TGCGCCAGCAGCCCATATAGCGGCACCGGGGAGCTGTTTTTT.

The chain's CDR3 is CASSAGGTSGEQYF. The CDR3 nucleotides read TGTGCCAGCAGCGCCGGGGGGACATCGGGTGAGCAGTACTTC. The chain recombines TRBV9 with TRBJ2-7; perhaps TRBD2 as D (7 bases). Germline V gives CDR1 SGDLS, CDR2 YYNGEE. Trimming pared 3 bases from V and 7 bases from J, leaving 17 bases between. This CDR3 is 14 amino acids long.

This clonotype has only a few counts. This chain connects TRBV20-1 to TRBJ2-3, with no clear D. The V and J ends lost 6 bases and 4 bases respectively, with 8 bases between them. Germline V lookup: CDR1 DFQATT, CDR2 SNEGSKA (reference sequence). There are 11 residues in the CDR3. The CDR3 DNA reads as TGCAGTGCCCGCAGGCCAGATACGCAGTATTTT. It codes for CSARRPDTQYF.

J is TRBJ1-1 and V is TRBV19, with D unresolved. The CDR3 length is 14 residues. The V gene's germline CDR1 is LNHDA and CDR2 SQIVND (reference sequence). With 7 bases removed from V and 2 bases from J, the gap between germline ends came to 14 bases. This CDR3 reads CASILGFGNTEAFF. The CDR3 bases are TGTGCCAGTATTTTGGGTTTCGGTAACACTGAAGCTTTCTTT.

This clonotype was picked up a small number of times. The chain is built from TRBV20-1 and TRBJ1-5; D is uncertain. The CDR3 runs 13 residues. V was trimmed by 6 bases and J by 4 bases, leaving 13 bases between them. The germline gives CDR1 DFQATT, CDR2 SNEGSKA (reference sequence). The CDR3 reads CSAAPSVNQPQHF. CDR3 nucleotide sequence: TGCAGTGCAGCTCCTAGCGTGAATCAGCCCCAGCATTTT.

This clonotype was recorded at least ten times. CDR3 nucleotide sequence: TGTGCCAGCAGCCAGGACCCTAGCGGGAGGATCAGAGAGACCCAGTACTTC. The encoded protein is CASSQDPSGRIRETQYF. V usage is TRBV14 and J usage is TRBJ2-5; 11 bases are shared with TRBD2. V shed 3 bases, J shed 4 bases, and the junction held 10 bases outside the gene matches. The CDR3 consists of 17 residues. The germline V gene has CDR1 SGHDN and CDR2 FVKESK.